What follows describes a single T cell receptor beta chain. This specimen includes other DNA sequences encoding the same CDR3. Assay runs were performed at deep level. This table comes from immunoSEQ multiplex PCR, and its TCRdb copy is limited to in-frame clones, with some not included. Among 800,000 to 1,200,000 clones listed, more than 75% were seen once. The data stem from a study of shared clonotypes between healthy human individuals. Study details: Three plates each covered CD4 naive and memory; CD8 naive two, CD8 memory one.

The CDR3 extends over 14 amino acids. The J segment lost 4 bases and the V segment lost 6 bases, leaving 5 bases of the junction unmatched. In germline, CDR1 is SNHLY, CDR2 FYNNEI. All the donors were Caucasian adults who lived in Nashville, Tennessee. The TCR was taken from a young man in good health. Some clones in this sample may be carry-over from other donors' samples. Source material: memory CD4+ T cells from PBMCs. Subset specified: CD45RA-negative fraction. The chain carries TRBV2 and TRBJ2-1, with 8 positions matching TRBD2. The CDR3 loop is CASSRTSGYNEQFF. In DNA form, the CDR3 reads TGTGCCAGCAGCCGCACTAGCGGATACAATGAGCAGTTCTTC. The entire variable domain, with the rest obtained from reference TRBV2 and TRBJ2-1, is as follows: EPEVTQTPSHQVTQMGQEVILRCVPISNHLYFYWYRQILGQKVEFLVSFYNNEISEKSEIFDDQFSVERPDGSNFTLKIRSTKLEDSAMYFCASSRTSGYNEQFFGPGTRLTVL.